This T cell receptor beta chain was identified in a study of CD8 T cells in ankylosing spondylitis. For TCR beta, libraries came from quantitative 5'-RACE with molecular barcodes. TCRdb called the 5' RACE reads again in MiXCR, with one record for every CDR3 protein. The table shows about 210,000 distinct CDR3 sequences, with around 8% occurring only once. Study results and caveats: Clones tied to disease were said to be significantly enriched in matched ankylosing spondylitis synovial fluid.

J gave up 4 bases and V 6 bases, and 4 bases lay outside the gene matches. CDR1 and CDR2 from the germline V gene are DFQATT and SNEGSKA (reference sequence). The CDR3 is made up of 13 amino acids. This clonotype was seen ten or more times. The antigen is undetermined. The material sequenced was blood, either unsorted or a sorted T cell fraction (not recorded which). This TCR was sampled from a female donor with ankylosing spondylitis or in good health (not recorded which). The rearrangement joins TRBV20-1 to TRBJ2-1, with TRBD2 identical over 9 bases. In nucleotides, the CDR3 is TGCAGTGCCTCTAGCGGGAATTACAATGAGCAGTTCTTC. This sequence encodes CSASSGNYNEQFF.